This T cell receptor beta chain was recorded in a study of cytomegalovirus exposure and HLA in healthy donors. The table lists this clone with a count of one. PCR was performed using 60 Vbeta and 13 Jbeta primers. Only in-frame clones appear in the TCRdb table, and some are missing; sequencing was by immunoSEQ multiplex PCR. Found here are roughly 160,000 clones, around four fifths of them singletons; the top ten hold around 10%. Sequencing was performed on PBMCs. The sequence was obtained from a man aged 45-65 years in good health and CMV-seropositive.

CDR3 in DNA: TGTGCCACCCGGGACAGGGGAATGAACACTGAAGCTTTCTTT. Its protein is CATRDRGMNTEAFF. This rearrangement joins TRBV6-5 to TRBJ1-1, with 10 bases that match TRBD1. Unmatched junction bases numbered 5, after V lost 10 bases and J lost 0 bases. Germline V gene sequence: CDR1 MNHEY, CDR2 SVGAGI. This CDR3 has 14 residues.